These 27 T cell receptor beta chains came from one sample sequenced in a study of blood T cell repertoires in COVID-19. Using immunoSEQ multiplex PCR, the repertoire was profiled, and TCRdb retains in-frame clones only, with some absent. The sample consists of roughly 230,000 clones, about 85% of them appearing once. Sequencing used peripheral blood. These receptor sequences come from a man aged 65-85 years with acute or convalescent COVID-19.

The V gene is TRBV28, the J gene TRBJ1-2; D perhaps matches TRBD1 (5 bases). The CDR3 loop spans 13 amino acids. Trimming cost V 5 bases and J 1 base, with 8 bases left between them. The germline V gene has CDR1 MDHEN and CDR2 SYDVKM. This CDR3 reads CASSQQVNYGYTF. The CDR3 DNA reads as TGTGCCAGCAGTCAACAGGTTAACTATGGCTACACCTTC.

This chain links TRBV6-2 or TRBV6-3 with TRBJ1-1; D may be TRBD1 (6 bases). V lost 2 bases and J 11 bases, leaving 18 bases between the germline ends. Germline values: CDR1 MNHEY, CDR2 SVGEGT. CDR3 length equals 14 residues. In DNA, the CDR3 is TGTGCCAGCAGTTACGGCAGGGGCGGGTTTGGTGCTTTCTTT. Amino acid sequence: CASSYGRGGFGAFF.

This clone has ten or more counts. The chain combines TRBV6-4 with TRBJ1-2, with a possible D match to TRBD1 (6 bases). The CDR3 covers 18 residues. Germline V CDR1 and CDR2: MRHNA, SNTAGT. V was cut by 6 bases and J by 4 bases, with 27 bases left in between. The CDR3 loop reads CASRGGAGQLLRGYGYTF. The CDR3 DNA follows: TGTGCCAGCAGAGGGGGGGCTGGGCAACTCCTGAGGGGCTATGGCTACACCTTC.

The V call is TRBV6-1, the J call TRBJ1-5; unclear D gene. Per the germline V gene, CDR1 is MNHNS and CDR2 is SASEGT. The V end was cut by 0 bases, the J end by 3 bases, with 15 bases between. The CDR3 covers 17 residues. This CDR3 is CASSEASRRRPNQPQHF. The CDR3 nucleotides are TGTGCCAGCAGTGAAGCTTCTCGGAGGAGGCCCAATCAGCCCCAGCATTTT.

The chain recombines TRBV2 with TRBJ2-6; D call uncertain. This CDR3 contains 18 residues. Germline lookup yields CDR1 SNHLY and CDR2 FYNNEI. V was clipped by 1 base and J by 2 bases, with 15 bases between them. CDR3 amino acids: CASSEVKPGFTGANVLTF. The CDR3 DNA reads as TGTGCCAGCAGTGAAGTAAAGCCAGGTTTCACTGGGGCCAACGTCCTGACTTTC.

The V call is TRBV7-3, the J call TRBJ1-1; TRBD1 might be the D (5 bases). Trimming shortened V by 2 bases and J by 1 base, and 8 bases separated the two germline ends. Germline CDR1 and CDR2: SGHTA and FQGTGA. The CDR3 has 14 residues. Here the CDR3 reads CASSLRGRNTEAFF. CDR3 DNA: TGTGCCAGCAGCTTACGGGGGAGGAACACTGAAGCTTTCTTT.

CDR3 residues: CASSLREISRQYF. In DNA form, the CDR3 reads TGTGCCAGCAGTTTGCGGGAGATATCAAGGCAGTATTTT. This rearrangement joins TRBV6-2 or TRBV6-3 to TRBJ2-3; 7 bases line up with TRBD2. The CDR3 is 13 residues long. V trimming: 4 bases; J trimming: 11 bases; junction bases outside the gene matches: 9. Per the germline V gene, CDR1 is MNHEY and CDR2 is SVGEGT.

With regard to this clone: This same CDR3 is encoded by further DNA sequences in the sample. This CDR3 is CASSLGQPQETQYF. CDR3 bases: TGCGCCAGCAGCTTGGGACAGCCTCAAGAGACCCAGTACTTC. The chain employs TRBV5-1 and TRBJ2-5; D may be TRBD1 (5 bases). Germline values: CDR1 SGHRS, CDR2 YFSETQ. The V and J ends lost 0 bases and 2 bases respectively, with 8 bases between them. The CDR3 runs 14 residues.

The chain couples TRBV6-6 to TRBJ1-2; D not certain. The CDR3 contains 13 residues. Germline-derived CDR1 and CDR2 are MNHNY and SVGAGI (reference sequence). V shed 4 bases and J shed 7 bases, with 13 bases lying between them. CDR3 protein: CASSLEGTVGYTF. CDR3 DNA sequence: TGTGCCAGCAGTTTGGAGGGAACAGTTGGCTACACCTTC.

This chain links TRBV7-3 with TRBJ2-1; 9 nucleotides agree with TRBD2. V was pared by 4 bases and J by 4 bases, with 8 bases of the junction left unmatched. The CDR3 runs to 16 residues. Germline loops: CDR1 SGHTA, CDR2 FQGTGA. The CDR3 reads CASSSTGTSSYNEQFF. In DNA form, the CDR3 reads TGTGCCAGCAGCTCAACCGGGACTAGCAGTTACAATGAGCAGTTCTTC. Full variable domain (rest looked up from reference TRBV7-3 and TRBJ2-1): GAGVSQTPSNKVTEKGKYVELRCDPISGHTALYWYRQSLGQGPEFLIYFQGTGAADDSGLPNDRFFAVRPEGSVSTLKIQRTERGDSAVYLCASSSTGTSSYNEQFFGPGTRLTVL.

This chain joins TRBV5-4 and TRBJ2-1; TRBD2 is a possible D gene (6 bases). Trimming took 0 bases from V and 4 from J, leaving 14 bases between them. The germline gives CDR1 SGHNT, CDR2 YYREEE (reference sequence). This CDR3 has 16 residues. DNA for the CDR3: TGTGCCAGCAGCTTGGCCCCAACTAGCTCATACAATGAGCAGTTCTTC. Residues: CASSLAPTSSYNEQFF.

CDR3: CASSLSSGRNPYNEQFF. CDR3 DNA: TGTGCCAGCAGCTTATCTAGCGGGAGGAATCCCTACAATGAGCAGTTCTTC. This chain connects TRBV7-3 to TRBJ2-1, with TRBD2 identical over 11 bases. The V gene end was trimmed by 2 bases and the J gene end by 2 bases; junction bases not matched to a gene: 5. The CDR3 runs 17 residues. Germline CDR1 and CDR2: SGHTA and FQGTGA.

The chain recombines TRBV18 with TRBJ2-2; D gene ambiguous. V lost 2 bases to trimming and J lost 2 bases, with 3 bases between them. The CDR3 length is 13 residues. Germline CDR1 is KGHSH and CDR2 is LQKENI. The CDR3 loop reads CASSPLNTGELFF. CDR3 sequence (DNA): TGTGCCAGCTCACCATTAAACACCGGGGAGCTGTTTTTT. The full variable domain, completed using reference TRBV18 and TRBJ2-2, is NAGVMQNPRHLVRRRGQEARLRCSPMKGHSHVYWYRQLPEEGLKFMVYLQKENIIDESGMPKERFSAEFPKEGPSILRIQQVVRGDSAAYFCASSPLNTGELFFGEGSRLTVL.

This rearrangement joins TRBV3-1 (or the pseudogene TRBV3-2) to TRBJ2-7; D perhaps matches TRBD1 (5 bases). V was trimmed by 4 bases and J by 0 bases, leaving 10 bases between them. The germline V gene encodes CDR1 LGHDT and CDR2 YNNKEL (reference sequence). This CDR3 comprises 14 residues. This chain's CDR3 is CASSRKGLSYEQYF. CDR3 sequence (DNA): TGTGCCAGCAGCCGTAAGGGGCTCTCCTACGAGCAGTACTTC.

This clone occurred once. The V and J genes are TRBV29-1 and TRBJ2-3, with TRBD1 matching 10 bases. Trimming cost V 1 base and J 6 bases; bases outside gene matches: 1. The length of the CDR3 is 13 residues. Germline lookup yields CDR1 SQVTM and CDR2 ANQGSEA. The chain's CDR3 is CSVEGGQGDTQYF. The DNA for the CDR3 is TGCAGCGTTGAAGGGGGACAGGGGGATACGCAGTATTTT.

The chain is built from TRBV7-2 and TRBJ2-3, with D unresolved. CDR1 is SGHTA, CDR2 FQGNSA, per germline. This CDR3 region has 16 residues. V shed 1 base and J shed 2 bases, with 13 bases lying between them. As DNA, the CDR3 is TGTGCCAGCAGCTTAGTTGGTAGAACCTTCACAGATACGCAGTATTTT. It specifies CASSLVGRTFTDTQYF.

The rearrangement joins TRBV6-1 to TRBJ1-1, with TRBD1 matching 9 bases. The CDR3 length is 16 residues. Germline V CDR1 and CDR2: MNHNS, SASEGT. V shed 0 bases, J shed 6 bases, and the junction held 8 bases outside the gene matches. This chain's CDR3 is CASSEATGGAAPEAFF. CDR3 sequence (DNA): TGTGCCAGCAGTGAAGCCACAGGGGGCGCAGCGCCTGAAGCTTTCTTT.

This chain connects TRBV3-1 (or the pseudogene TRBV3-2) to TRBJ2-4; 11 bases map to TRBD2. The ends lost 3 bases at V and 7 bases at J; junction bases unmatched: 2. CDR3 length: 14 amino acids. From germline, CDR1 is LGHDT and CDR2 YNNKEL (reference sequence). CDR3 in amino acids: CASSQTSGINIQYF. DNA for the CDR3: TGTGCCAGCAGCCAGACTAGCGGGATCAACATTCAGTACTTC.

The chain carries TRBV18 and TRBJ1-1, with 9 bases matching TRBD1. This CDR3 comprises 15 residues. Losses at the gene ends were 4 bases for V and 3 bases for J; bases not matched to a gene: 6. Germline V lookup: CDR1 KGHSH, CDR2 LQKENI. The CDR3 nucleotides read TGTGCCAGCTCACTACAGGGGGCAGTCGACACTGAAGCTTTCTTT. It encodes CASSLQGAVDTEAFF.

CDR3 bases: TGTGCCACCAGTGATTACTTAGATACGCAGTATTTT. This codes for CATSDYLDTQYF. This chain links TRBV24-1 with TRBJ2-3; D gene unclear. This CDR3 is built from 12 residues. V was clipped by 2 bases and J by 5 bases, with 4 bases between them. Germline loops: CDR1 KGHDR, CDR2 SFDVKD.

DNA of the CDR3: TGTGCTAGTGGTTTGGTTTCGACCGGGGAGCTGTTTTTT. It is translated as CASGLVSTGELFF. The chain employs TRBV12-5 and TRBJ2-2; D is unresolved. The CDR3 spans 13 residues. Per germline, CDR1 LGHNT and CDR2 FRNRAP. The germline V and J ends were trimmed by 0 bases and 5 bases, with 4 bases remaining between them.

The V call is TRBV11-3, the J call TRBJ2-1, with 10 bases identical to TRBD2. The germline V gene encodes CDR1 SGHNT and CDR2 YENEEA. The length of the CDR3 is 16 residues. J lost 0 bases, V lost 1 base, and 0 bases had no gene match. The CDR3 bases are TGTGCCAGCAGCTTAGCTAGCGGGAGCTCCTACAATGAGCAGTTCTTC. This codes for CASSLASGSSYNEQFF.

The genes are TRBV19 and TRBJ2-6, with D tentatively TRBD1 (5 bases). The V and J ends lost 7 bases and 0 bases respectively, with 10 bases between them. The CDR3 runs to 15 residues. CDR1 LNHDA and CDR2 SQIVND come from the germline V gene (reference sequence). CDR3 sequence reads: CASNLGVSGANVLTF. The CDR3 region has the DNA TGTGCCAGTAATTTAGGGGTCTCTGGGGCCAACGTCCTGACTTTC.

The CDR3 region has the DNA TGTGCCAGCAGCAAAGCGGGAGGGCAAAGCAATGAGCAGTTCTTC. Translating gives CASSKAGGQSNEQFF. The chain links TRBV4-2 to TRBJ2-1; 10 positions match TRBD2. V was clipped by 5 bases and J by 6 bases; unmatched bases: 7. Per germline, CDR1 LGHNA and CDR2 YNFKEQ. The CDR3 totals 15 residues.

This chain joins TRBV7-3 and TRBJ1-2; no clear D gene. Trimming removed 5 bases from V and 5 bases from J, with 12 bases in between. The germline V gene encodes CDR1 SGHTA and CDR2 FQGTGA. This CDR3 region has 13 residues. CDR3 nucleotide sequence: TGTGCCAGCAGCGAGCCGGGTGTTTATGGCTACACCTTC. Protein: CASSEPGVYGYTF.

This chain connects TRBV9 to TRBJ2-3, with D possibly being TRBD2 (5 bases). Per germline, CDR1 SGDLS and CDR2 YYNGEE. Trimming left V 0 bases short and J 6 bases short, with 17 bases between. This CDR3 spans 16 amino acids. The CDR3 DNA is TGTGCCAGCAGCGTAGTTGCGCTAGCTAGATTCGATACGCAGTATTTT. It yields the protein CASSVVALARFDTQYF.

The chain carries TRBV5-1 and TRBJ2-7; 10 bases fit TRBD2. With V trimmed by 0 bases and J by 6 bases, 15 bases remained unmatched. The germline V gene encodes CDR1 SGHRS and CDR2 YFSETQ. The CDR3 is 18 amino acids. CDR3 coding DNA: TGCGCCAGCAGCTTGGCCCCTAGCGGGAGAGAGAGAATCGGCGAGCAGTACTTC. Translation: CASSLAPSGRERIGEQYF. Variable domain in full (rest from reference TRBV5-1 and TRBJ2-7): KAGVTQTPRYLIKTRGQQVTLSCSPISGHRSVSWYQQTPGQGLQFLFEYFSETQRNKGNFPGRFSGRQFSNSRSEMNVSTLELGDSALYLCASSLAPSGRERIGEQYFGPGTRLTVT.